This is a list of T cell receptor beta chains from one sample in a study of response to subunit inactivated influenza vaccine. TCRdb itself ran the RT-PCR reads through MiXCR, one entry per CDR3 protein. This sample carries about 530,000 distinct CDR3 sequences, 12% of them seen once, and the ten largest clones take about 10%. Sequenced material: PBMCs from blood, taken on the day of vaccination. The receptors here all came from a man aged 45-65 years who received an inactivated influenza vaccine. CDR3s include the opening cysteine and the closing phenylalanine or tryptophan. The order of the fields is clone size, D gene, J gene, V gene, CDR3 DNA, CDR3 protein. A D gene is named only where the DNA matches it firmly. Some rows mark clone size as missing; the rest say once, few, many or name a class of expanded clone.

clone_size: few
d_call: TRBD1
j_call: TRBJ1-1
v_call: TRBV6-1
cdr3_nt: TGTGCCAGCAGTGAATGGGCAGGGGGTATGTCGGGCACTGAAGCTTTCTTT
cdr3_aa: CASSEWAGGMSGTEAFF

clone_size: NA
d_call: NA
j_call: TRBJ2-3
v_call: TRBV20-1
cdr3_nt: TGCAGTGCGTCAGAACAGGGAGCCACAGATACGCAGTATTTT
cdr3_aa: CSASEQGATDTQYF

clone_size: NA
d_call: NA
j_call: TRBJ2-6
v_call: TRBV5-1
cdr3_nt: TGCGCCAGCAGCTTGAAGGGAATTGGGGCCAACGTCCTGACTTTC
cdr3_aa: CASSLKGIGANVLTF

clone_size: few
d_call: TRBD2
j_call: TRBJ2-1
v_call: TRBV7-6
cdr3_nt: TGTGCCAGCAGCCCCGGACTAGATGAGCAGTTCTTC
cdr3_aa: CASSPGLDEQFF

clone_size: few
d_call: NA
j_call: TRBJ2-7
v_call: TRBV7-2
cdr3_nt: TGTGCCAGCAGCATAGGATGGAGCAGCTCTTACGAGCAGTACTTC
cdr3_aa: CASSIGWSSSYEQYF

clone_size: few
d_call: TRBD2
j_call: TRBJ2-7
v_call: TRBV11-2
cdr3_nt: TGTGCCAGCAGCTCCGGGAAGCGGGGGGTAAACTCCTACGAGCAGTACTTC
cdr3_aa: CASSSGKRGVNSYEQYF

clone_size: few
d_call: NA
j_call: TRBJ2-2
v_call: TRBV5-1
cdr3_nt: TGCGCCAGCAGCTCTACGGATACCGGGGAGCTGTTTTTT
cdr3_aa: CASSSTDTGELFF

clone_size: few
d_call: TRBD2
j_call: TRBJ2-1
v_call: TRBV7-2
cdr3_nt: TGTGCCAGCAGCTTAGTATCTAGCGGGGGTTTCAATGAGCAGTTCTTC
cdr3_aa: CASSLVSSGGFNEQFF

clone_size: NA
d_call: NA
j_call: TRBJ2-2
v_call: TRBV27
cdr3_nt: TGTGCCAGCACAATCAAGGGTGGAGCCGGGGAGCTGTTTTTT
cdr3_aa: CASTIKGGAGELFF

clone_size: few
d_call: NA
j_call: TRBJ1-2
v_call: TRBV3-1
cdr3_nt: TGTGCCAGCAGCCAAGATAGAAAGGCTGGCTACACCTTC
cdr3_aa: CASSQDRKAGYTF

clone_size: few
d_call: TRBD1
j_call: TRBJ2-7
v_call: TRBV7-2
cdr3_nt: TGTGCCAGCAGCTTAGTGAGGGGGCACCTCGAGCAGTACTTC
cdr3_aa: CASSLVRGHLEQYF

clone_size: few
d_call: NA
j_call: TRBJ1-1
v_call: TRBV29-1
cdr3_nt: TGCAGCGTTGATCTAGGAGGGTCTGAAGCTTTCTTT
cdr3_aa: CSVDLGGSEAFF

clone_size: NA
d_call: NA
j_call: TRBJ2-3
v_call: TRBV27
cdr3_nt: TGTGCCAGCAGTTTAAATGGGGCTTTACGCACAGATACGCAGTATTTT
cdr3_aa: CASSLNGALRTDTQYF

clone_size: many
d_call: NA
j_call: TRBJ2-5
v_call: TRBV29-1
cdr3_nt: TGCAGCGTAGAATCTTGGGAGACCCAGTACTTC
cdr3_aa: CSVESWETQYF

clone_size: few
d_call: NA
j_call: TRBJ2-3
v_call: TRBV6-5
cdr3_nt: TGTGCCAGCAGTTACTCATTCGGGCTTAACACAGATACGCAGTATTTT
cdr3_aa: CASSYSFGLNTDTQYF

clone_size: NA
d_call: NA
j_call: TRBJ2-7
v_call: TRBV6-2/TRBV6-3
cdr3_nt: TGTGCCAGCAGCCCGCCGACGTCGATCTCCTACGAGCAGTACTTC
cdr3_aa: CASSPPTSISYEQYF

clone_size: NA
d_call: NA
j_call: TRBJ2-5
v_call: TRBV27
cdr3_nt: TGTGCCCGCAGTTCCACCGGGGCTAGCGACTTGTACCAAGAGACCCAGTACTTC
cdr3_aa: CARSSTGASDLYQETQYF

clone_size: NA
d_call: NA
j_call: TRBJ2-5
v_call: TRBV12-3/TRBV12-4
cdr3_nt: TGTGCCAGCAGGGCCCCCCTAGACAGCCAAGAGACCCAGTACTTC
cdr3_aa: CASRAPLDSQETQYF

clone_size: few
d_call: TRBD2
j_call: TRBJ2-3
v_call: TRBV4-3
cdr3_nt: TGCGCCAGCAGCCCCCGGTTGGTAGCGGGGGCCCCAGATACGCAGTATTTT
cdr3_aa: CASSPRLVAGAPDTQYF

clone_size: NA
d_call: NA
j_call: TRBJ2-3
v_call: TRBV6-1
cdr3_nt: TGTGCCAGCAGGGATAGCGGTAGCACAGATACGCAGTATTTT
cdr3_aa: CASRDSGSTDTQYF

clone_size: NA
d_call: NA
j_call: TRBJ1-1
v_call: TRBV15
cdr3_nt: TGTGCCACCAGCATCCGAGGAAGTCCGAACACTGAAGCTTTCTTT
cdr3_aa: CATSIRGSPNTEAFF

clone_size: NA
d_call: TRBD1
j_call: TRBJ1-6
v_call: TRBV12-3/TRBV12-4
cdr3_nt: TGTGCCAGCACCTTAGGGGCGGGACAGGGGACACCCCTCCACTTT
cdr3_aa: CASTLGAGQGTPLHF

clone_size: NA
d_call: NA
j_call: TRBJ2-1
v_call: TRBV7-8
cdr3_nt: TGTGCCAGCAGCTACCCGGGCAAGTTCGAGCAGTTCTTC
cdr3_aa: CASSYPGKFEQFF

clone_size: NA
d_call: TRBD2
j_call: TRBJ2-1
v_call: TRBV7-6
cdr3_nt: TGTGCCAGCAGCCGGGGACTAGGATTATACAATGAGCAGTTCTTC
cdr3_aa: CASSRGLGLYNEQFF

clone_size: few
d_call: NA
j_call: TRBJ2-3
v_call: TRBV15
cdr3_nt: TGTGCCACCAGCAGAGAGGGAAGGGAGCTCACTAGAGATACGCAGTATTTT
cdr3_aa: CATSREGRELTRDTQYF

clone_size: few
d_call: NA
j_call: TRBJ1-5
v_call: TRBV30
cdr3_nt: TGTGCCTGGAGTGTACGGGGTAGCAATCAGCCCCAGCATTTT
cdr3_aa: CAWSVRGSNQPQHF

clone_size: few
d_call: NA
j_call: TRBJ2-5
v_call: TRBV6-2/TRBV6-3
cdr3_nt: TGTGCCAGCAGTTACGGCCCGCTCGGGAACAGCCAAGAGACCCAGTACTTC
cdr3_aa: CASSYGPLGNSQETQYF

clone_size: NA
d_call: NA
j_call: TRBJ1-2
v_call: TRBV4-3
cdr3_nt: TGCGCCAGCAGCCTCTGGGCTGAGGACGGATACTATGGCTACACCTTC
cdr3_aa: CASSLWAEDGYYGYTF

clone_size: few
d_call: TRBD2
j_call: TRBJ2-3
v_call: TRBV11-2
cdr3_nt: TGTGCCAGCAGCTCAGTAGCGGGAGCAGATACGCAGTATTTT
cdr3_aa: CASSSVAGADTQYF

clone_size: many
d_call: NA
j_call: TRBJ2-7
v_call: TRBV5-1
cdr3_nt: TGCGCCAGCAGCTTGGATGTAGAGAAGAGCGGCTCCTACGAGCAGTACTTC
cdr3_aa: CASSLDVEKSGSYEQYF

clone_size: NA
d_call: NA
j_call: TRBJ1-4
v_call: TRBV6-5
cdr3_nt: TGTGCCAGCAGTTACTCGAATATCCAGGGAGTTGCAACTAATGAAAAACTGTTTTTT
cdr3_aa: CASSYSNIQGVATNEKLFF

clone_size: few
d_call: NA
j_call: TRBJ1-4
v_call: TRBV20-1
cdr3_nt: TGCAGTGCTCGCCGCCGGGATGAAAAACTGTTTTTT
cdr3_aa: CSARRRDEKLFF

clone_size: NA
d_call: TRBD1
j_call: TRBJ1-1
v_call: TRBV2
cdr3_nt: TGTGCCAGCAGTGATGTAGGACAGGGTAACACTGAAGCTTTCTTT
cdr3_aa: CASSDVGQGNTEAFF

clone_size: many
d_call: TRBD2
j_call: TRBJ2-3
v_call: TRBV12-3/TRBV12-4
cdr3_nt: TGTGCCAGCAGCGATTTTAGCGGGAGGGGTCCAGATACGCAGTATTTT
cdr3_aa: CASSDFSGRGPDTQYF

clone_size: NA
d_call: NA
j_call: TRBJ2-3
v_call: TRBV28
cdr3_nt: TGTGCCAGCAGTTTTAGTGGGGCAGCCGCATCAGATACGCAGTATTTT
cdr3_aa: CASSFSGAAASDTQYF

clone_size: NA
d_call: NA
j_call: TRBJ2-7
v_call: TRBV12-3/TRBV12-4
cdr3_nt: TGTGCCAGCAGTTCGGGGTTGAACGAGCAGTACTTC
cdr3_aa: CASSSGLNEQYF

clone_size: few
d_call: NA
j_call: TRBJ1-2
v_call: TRBV3-1
cdr3_nt: TGTGCCAGCAGCCAAAATGGGGTATCTGGCTACACCTTC
cdr3_aa: CASSQNGVSGYTF

clone_size: many
d_call: NA
j_call: TRBJ2-7
v_call: TRBV15
cdr3_nt: TGTGCCACCAGCAGAGATGATGAGCCCTCCTACGAGCAGTACTTC
cdr3_aa: CATSRDDEPSYEQYF

clone_size: NA
d_call: TRBD1
j_call: TRBJ1-2
v_call: TRBV28
cdr3_nt: TGTGCCAGCAGTTCACATCCCGGGACAGGGGGCGTAGGTTATGGCTACACCTTC
cdr3_aa: CASSSHPGTGGVGYGYTF

clone_size: few
d_call: TRBD2
j_call: TRBJ2-3
v_call: TRBV2
cdr3_nt: TGTGCCAGCAGGGCCCCTAGCGGGAGTGGGGCAGATACGCAGTATTTT
cdr3_aa: CASRAPSGSGADTQYF

clone_size: NA
d_call: NA
j_call: TRBJ1-2
v_call: TRBV10-3
cdr3_nt: TGTGCCATCAGGAAGGCGGCTGGGAGTGACTATGGCTACACCTTC
cdr3_aa: CAIRKAAGSDYGYTF

clone_size: few
d_call: TRBD1
j_call: TRBJ2-7
v_call: TRBV29-1
cdr3_nt: TGCAGCGTTGAAGGTTTAGGGACAGCGTACGAGCAGTACTTC
cdr3_aa: CSVEGLGTAYEQYF

clone_size: NA
d_call: TRBD2
j_call: TRBJ2-1
v_call: TRBV9
cdr3_nt: TGTGCCAGCAGCGTGGAAGCGGGAGTCCCCGGGTATGAGCAGTTCTTC
cdr3_aa: CASSVEAGVPGYEQFF

clone_size: NA
d_call: TRBD2
j_call: TRBJ2-1
v_call: TRBV7-3
cdr3_nt: TGTGCCAGCAGCGGGGGGACTAGCGGGAAGTATGAGCAGTTCTTC
cdr3_aa: CASSGGTSGKYEQFF

clone_size: NA
d_call: NA
j_call: TRBJ1-2
v_call: TRBV2
cdr3_nt: TGTGCCAGCAGCCTCGATGGCTACACCTTC
cdr3_aa: CASSLDGYTF

clone_size: few
d_call: TRBD1
j_call: TRBJ1-1
v_call: TRBV6-5
cdr3_nt: TGTGCCAGCAGTTACTCGAAAGGTGACAGGGGCCGTGCCGCTGAAGCTTTCTTT
cdr3_aa: CASSYSKGDRGRAAEAFF

clone_size: NA
d_call: NA
j_call: TRBJ2-7
v_call: TRBV12-3/TRBV12-4
cdr3_nt: TGTGCCAGCAGTCTCAGGGCCTTCGGGTACGAGCAGTACTTC
cdr3_aa: CASSLRAFGYEQYF

clone_size: few
d_call: NA
j_call: TRBJ1-5
v_call: TRBV5-1
cdr3_nt: TGCGCCAGCAGCTTTGGGGTGAATCAGCCCCAGCATTTT
cdr3_aa: CASSFGVNQPQHF

clone_size: few
d_call: TRBD2
j_call: TRBJ2-1
v_call: TRBV5-1
cdr3_nt: TGCGCCAGCAGCTCCGGGACTAGCGGGAGGGCTTCTTATGAGCAGTTCTTC
cdr3_aa: CASSSGTSGRASYEQFF

clone_size: few
d_call: NA
j_call: TRBJ2-3
v_call: TRBV7-2
cdr3_nt: TGTGCCAGCAGCTCTCGGGAGTCAGATACGCAGTATTTT
cdr3_aa: CASSSRESDTQYF

clone_size: many
d_call: TRBD2
j_call: TRBJ2-1
v_call: TRBV5-1
cdr3_nt: TGCGCCAGCAAAGGTAGTAGCGGGAGGATCAATGAGCAGTTCTTC
cdr3_aa: CASKGSSGRINEQFF

clone_size: NA
d_call: NA
j_call: TRBJ2-7
v_call: TRBV5-1
cdr3_nt: TGCGCCAGCAGCTTGACAGATGTCTCCTACGAGCAGTACTTC
cdr3_aa: CASSLTDVSYEQYF

clone_size: NA
d_call: NA
j_call: TRBJ2-5
v_call: TRBV24-1
cdr3_nt: TGTGCCACCGGGGCCCAGGAGACCCAGTACTTC
cdr3_aa: CATGAQETQYF

clone_size: few
d_call: NA
j_call: TRBJ2-7
v_call: TRBV5-1
cdr3_nt: TGCGCCAGCAGCTTGGCTGCAGGGGTACTCTACGAGCAGTACTTC
cdr3_aa: CASSLAAGVLYEQYF

clone_size: NA
d_call: NA
j_call: TRBJ1-2
v_call: TRBV5-1
cdr3_nt: TGCGCCAGCCGTCCGACCCCCCAGGGGATCAATGGCTACACCTTC
cdr3_aa: CASRPTPQGINGYTF